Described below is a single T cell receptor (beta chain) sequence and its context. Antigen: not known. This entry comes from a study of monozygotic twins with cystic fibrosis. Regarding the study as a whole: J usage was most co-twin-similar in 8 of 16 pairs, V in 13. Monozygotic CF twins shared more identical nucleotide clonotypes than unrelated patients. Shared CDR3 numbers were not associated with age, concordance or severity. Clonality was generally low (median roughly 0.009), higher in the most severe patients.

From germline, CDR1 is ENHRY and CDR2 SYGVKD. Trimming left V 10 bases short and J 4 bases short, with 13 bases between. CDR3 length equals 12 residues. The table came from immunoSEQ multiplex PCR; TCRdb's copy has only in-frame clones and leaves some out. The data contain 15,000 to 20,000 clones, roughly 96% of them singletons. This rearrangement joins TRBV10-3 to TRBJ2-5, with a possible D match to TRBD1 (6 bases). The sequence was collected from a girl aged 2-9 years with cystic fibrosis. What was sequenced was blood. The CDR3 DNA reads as TGTGCCACAGCAGGGGATGGAGAGACCCAGTACTTC. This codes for CATAGDGETQYF.